This T cell receptor beta chain was sequenced during a study of radiotherapy plus CTLA-4 blockade in lung cancer. The table came from immunoSEQ multiplex PCR; TCRdb's copy has only in-frame clones and leaves some out. The repertoire consists of 71,000 or so clones, with approximately 86% occurring once and the leading ten covering roughly 0.95%. V lost 8 bases and J lost 4, with 11 bases in between. Germline V gene sequence: CDR1 MDHEN, CDR2 SYDVKM. The CDR3 extends over 12 amino acids. Sample: peripheral blood, taken from a patient treated with radiotherapy plus ipilimumab. This TCR came from a human donor with non-small cell lung cancer who had stable disease on radiotherapy plus ipilimumab. The chain is built from TRBV28 and TRBJ1-1; the D is unclear. The CDR3 region is CASGWWATEAFF. DNA of the CDR3: TGTGCCAGCGGATGGTGGGCCACTGAAGCTTTCTTT.